This T cell receptor beta chain was sequenced for a study of cytomegalovirus exposure and HLA in healthy donors. At the level of the study: Within the Caucasian-associated ancestry cluster were around 80% of the approximately 400 genotyped donors.

The PCR employed 60 Vbeta primers together with 13 Jbeta primers. Sequencing was performed with immunoSEQ multiplex PCR; in TCRdb, only in-frame clones are kept and a portion is missing. The sample consists of approximately 160,000 clones, roughly two thirds of them appearing once. Regarding this clone: What it binds is not known.

Whole-study findings and limits: TCR beta sequences numbering around 15,000 were associated with HLA alleles at 0.05 false discovery rate in a later analysis. Some V segments could not be told apart, so they were left out, TRBV6-2 and TRBV6-3 among them. Only CMV serostatus was available as immune exposure information.

Germline assignment: CDR1 SGHDN and CDR2 FVKESK. This CDR3 region has 15 residues. Sequencing was performed on PBMCs. V and J are TRBV14 and TRBJ2-5; 11 bases match TRBD2. The better agreement between TRBJ2-7 and the DNA end casts doubt on the J call. This sequence was found in a woman under 30 in good health and CMV-seropositive. CDR3 region: CASSRRLAGTNEQYF. The DNA for the CDR3 is TGTGCCAGCAGCCGCAGACTAGCGGGGACCAACGAGCAGTACTTC.